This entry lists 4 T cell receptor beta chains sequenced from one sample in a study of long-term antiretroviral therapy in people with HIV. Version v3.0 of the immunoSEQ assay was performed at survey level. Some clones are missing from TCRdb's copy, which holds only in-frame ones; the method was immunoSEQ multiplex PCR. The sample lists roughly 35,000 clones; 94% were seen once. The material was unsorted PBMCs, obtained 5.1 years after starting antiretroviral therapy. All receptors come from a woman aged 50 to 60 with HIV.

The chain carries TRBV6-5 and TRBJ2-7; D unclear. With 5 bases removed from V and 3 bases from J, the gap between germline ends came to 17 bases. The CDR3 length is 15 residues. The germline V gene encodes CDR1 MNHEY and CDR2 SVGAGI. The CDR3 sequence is CASSPRPPRDYEQYF. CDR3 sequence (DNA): TGTGCCAGCAGTCCCAGACCCCCCCGTGACTACGAGCAGTACTTC.

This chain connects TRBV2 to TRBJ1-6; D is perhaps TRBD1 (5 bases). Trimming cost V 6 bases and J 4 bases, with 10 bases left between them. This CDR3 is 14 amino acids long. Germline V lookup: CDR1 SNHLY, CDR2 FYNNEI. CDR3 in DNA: TGTGCCAGCAGAGAGACAGAGTATAATTCACCCCTCCACTTT. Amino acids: CASRETEYNSPLHF. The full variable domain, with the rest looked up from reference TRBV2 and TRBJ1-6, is EPEVTQTPSHQVTQMGQEVILRCVPISNHLYFYWYRQILGQKVEFLVSFYNNEISEKSEIFDDQFSVERPDGSNFTLKIRSTKLEDSAMYFCASRETEYNSPLHFGNGTRLTVT.

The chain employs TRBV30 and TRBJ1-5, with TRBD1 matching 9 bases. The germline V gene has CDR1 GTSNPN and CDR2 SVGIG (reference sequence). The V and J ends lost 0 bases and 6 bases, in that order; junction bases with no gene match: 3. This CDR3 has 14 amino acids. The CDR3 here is CAWSVTGGVQPQHF. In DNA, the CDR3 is TGTGCCTGGAGTGTAACAGGGGGCGTTCAGCCCCAGCATTTT.

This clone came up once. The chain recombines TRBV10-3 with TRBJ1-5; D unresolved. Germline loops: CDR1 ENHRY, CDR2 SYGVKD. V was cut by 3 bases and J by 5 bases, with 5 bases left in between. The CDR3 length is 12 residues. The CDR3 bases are TGTGCCATCAGTGACACAGATCAGCCCCAGCATTTT. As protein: CAISDTDQPQHF.